The rows below give T cell receptor beta chains drawn from one sample of a study of beta chain features in type 1 diabetes. Profiled with immunoSEQ multiplex PCR; TCRdb holds only in-frame clones, not every one. The table shows under 950,000 clones, with 17% occurring only once. Input material: naive CD4+ T cells from blood. The source of these receptors is a young woman in good health. Both conserved end residues are part of each CDR3. D genes are given only for firm matches. Not every row has a clone size; where given, it reads once, few, many or a size class.

J gene	V gene	clone size	D gene	CDR3 DNA	CDR3 protein
TRBJ1-2	TRBV28	NA	NA	TGTGCCAGCAGGCCCGGAGGCGGGCGGAATGGCTACACCTTC	CASRPGGGRNGYTF
TRBJ2-7	TRBV5-1	few	NA	TGCGCCAGCAGCTTGAAAACAGGGCTCTACGAGCAGTACTTC	CASSLKTGLYEQYF
TRBJ2-7	TRBV7-2	few	TRBD2	TGTGCCAGCAGCTTTACGACTAGCGGGATGAGGTCCTACGAGCAGTACTTC	CASSFTTSGMRSYEQYF
TRBJ2-4	TRBV19	few	NA	TGTGCCAGTAGTACACAGAGGGGCATTCAGTACTTC	CASSTQRGIQYF
TRBJ2-3	TRBV2	few	TRBD2	TGTGCCAGCAGACTACTAGCGGGAGTAACCCGCACAGATACGCAGTATTTT	CASRLLAGVTRTDTQYF
TRBJ2-5	TRBV19	NA	TRBD2	TGTGCCAGTAGAGAGCGCGGGGGTGGGGAGACCCAGTACTTC	CASRERGGGETQYF
TRBJ2-7	TRBV7-3	few	NA	TGTGCCAGCAGCTTAAGCGGCGGAGTACCCTACGAGCAGTACTTC	CASSLSGGVPYEQYF
TRBJ2-6	TRBV27	NA	NA	TGTGCCAGCAGACGCATTGGGGCCAACGTCCTGACTTTC	CASRRIGANVLTF
TRBJ2-2	TRBV4-2	few	TRBD2	TGTGCCAGCAGCCAACCGCGCGGACTAGCTAACACCGGGGAGCTGTTTTTT	CASSQPRGLANTGELFF
TRBJ1-1	TRBV4-2	NA	NA	TGTGCCAGCAGCCAAGCCTGGACTTGGAGGACTGAAGCTTTCTTT	CASSQAWTWRTEAFF
TRBJ2-4	TRBV5-1	few	TRBD2	TGCGCCAGCAGCTCCGGCCTAGCGGGAGGAACCGCGCTAGCCAAAAACATTCAGTACTTC	CASSSGLAGGTALAKNIQYF
TRBJ2-7	TRBV6-1	NA	NA	TGTGCCATCAGTGATTGGGGCCGGGACAAAGCGTCCTACGAGCAGTACTTC	CAISDWGRDKASYEQYF
TRBJ2-7	TRBV4-3	NA	NA	TGCGCCAGCAGCCAAGATGATAGGTACGAGCAGTACTTC	CASSQDDRYEQYF
TRBJ2-2	TRBV7-9	NA	NA	TGTGCCAGCAGCTCCGGGGCGCGAGACGGGGAGCTGTTTTTT	CASSSGARDGELFF
TRBJ2-1	TRBV9	NA	TRBD1	TGTGCCAGCAGAAAAGGACAGGTTGATGGAACTCCCTACAATGAGCAGTTCTTC	CASRKGQVDGTPYNEQFF
TRBJ2-1	TRBV6-5	NA	NA	TGTGCCAGCAGTTATTTACTCGGGGGCCGGAATGAGCAGTTCTTC	CASSYLLGGRNEQFF
TRBJ1-1	TRBV28	NA	NA	TGTGCCAGCAGTGGGGGCAACACTGAAGCTTTCTTT	CASSGGNTEAFF
TRBJ2-3	TRBV9	NA	NA	TGTGCCAGCAGCGTAGTCGTCACAGATACGCAGTATTTT	CASSVVVTDTQYF
TRBJ2-3	TRBV28	few	NA	TGTGCCAGCAGGGCCCGCAGGGGATACACAGATACGCAGTATTTT	CASRARRGYTDTQYF
TRBJ2-1	TRBV10-3	NA	TRBD2	TGTGCCATCAGTGAGTCGCGACTAGCGGACAATGAGCAGTTCTTC	CAISESRLADNEQFF
TRBJ2-1	TRBV7-9	few	NA	TGTGCCAGCAGCTTAAACCCCAATGAGCAGTTCTTC	CASSLNPNEQFF
TRBJ1-4	TRBV7-8	few	NA	TGTGCCAGCAGCCTCGACGGGGGAACTAATGAAAAACTGTTTTTT	CASSLDGGTNEKLFF
TRBJ2-1	TRBV7-9	NA	TRBD2	TGTGCCAGCAGCCCGCGCTCGGCGGGAGGGTACAATGAGCAGTTCTTC	CASSPRSAGGYNEQFF
TRBJ1-1	TRBV7-9	NA	NA	TGTGCCAGCAGCTTAGAAGGATCGTATTCTGAAGCTTTCTTT	CASSLEGSYSEAFF
TRBJ2-3	TRBV15	few	NA	TGTGCCACCAGCAGACGATCGGATACGCAGTATTTT	CATSRRSDTQYF
TRBJ2-1	TRBV7-2	few	NA	TGTGCCAGCAGCTTAGCGGGCGGGATCAGGAATGAGCAGTTCTTC	CASSLAGGIRNEQFF
TRBJ1-1	TRBV12-2	NA	NA	TGTGCAAGTCGCCCGGGACGGATGAACACTGAAGCTTTCTTT	CASRPGRMNTEAFF
TRBJ2-7	TRBV10-3	NA	TRBD2	TGTGCCATCCGCCGGGGGGAGGCTAGCGGAACCTACGAGCAGTACTTC	CAIRRGEASGTYEQYF
TRBJ2-1	TRBV7-9	few	TRBD2	TGTGCCAGCAGCTTTCGATTGAGCGGGAGACACGTTGAGCAGTTCTTC	CASSFRLSGRHVEQFF
TRBJ1-1	TRBV5-1	few	NA	TGCGCCAGCAGCCCTGGGGCCTTGAGGAGCACTGAAGCTTTCTTT	CASSPGALRSTEAFF
TRBJ2-5	TRBV7-2	NA	TRBD2	TGTGCCAGCAGCTCGAGAGGGACTAGCGATGCGTACCAAGAGACCCAGTACTTC	CASSSRGTSDAYQETQYF
TRBJ1-5	TRBV7-2	few	NA	TGTGCCAGCAGCTTAGAGAGGCCGGCAGGCCCAAGCAATCAGCCCCAGCATTTT	CASSLERPAGPSNQPQHF
TRBJ2-5	TRBV2	NA	NA	TGTGCCAGCAGTGCGAGACGGATTGCAGAGACCCAGTACTTC	CASSARRIAETQYF
TRBJ2-6	TRBV7-2	NA	NA	TGTGCCAGCAGCCCTATTTCTGGGGCCAACGTCCTGACTTTC	CASSPISGANVLTF
TRBJ1-1	TRBV7-9	NA	TRBD1	TGTGCCAGCAGCTTAGGGGACAGGGCGGCTTTCTTT	CASSLGDRAAFF
TRBJ2-6	TRBV18	NA	TRBD2	TGTGCCAGCTCGACGGGAGGGTCTGGGGCCAACGTCCTGACTTTC	CASSTGGSGANVLTF
TRBJ2-3	TRBV7-9	NA	NA	TGTGCCAGCAGCCCAGGACTGGGGCCCACAGATACGCAGTATTTT	CASSPGLGPTDTQYF
TRBJ2-7	TRBV28	few	TRBD2	TGTGCCAGCAGTTTATCCTCTCTAGCGGATCTCTACGAGCAGTACTTC	CASSLSSLADLYEQYF
TRBJ2-2	TRBV4-3	few	TRBD2	TGCGCCAGCAGCCAAGGTCCGGGGGGTTGGGGCACCGGGGAGCTGTTTTTT	CASSQGPGGWGTGELFF
TRBJ2-6	TRBV6-5	NA	NA	TGTGCCAGCAGTTACTCTCGAAGGTCAGAGGCCAACGTCCTGACTTTC	CASSYSRRSEANVLTF
TRBJ1-5	TRBV18	NA	TRBD1	TGTGCCAGCTCCCAAAAGACAGGGGGTGGTAATCAGCCCCAGCATTTT	CASSQKTGGGNQPQHF
TRBJ2-7	TRBV27	few	TRBD2	TGTGCCAGCACCCCCCTAGGGAGGGGCCCTCGCGAGCAGTACTTC	CASTPLGRGPREQYF
TRBJ1-1	TRBV5-4	NA	TRBD1	TGTGCCAGCAGCTCGGGAAGGACAGGAATGAACACTGAAGCTTTCTTT	CASSSGRTGMNTEAFF
TRBJ2-1	TRBV4-1	NA	NA	TGCGCCAGCAGCCAAGATGGTAGGTTCCAGTTCTTC	CASSQDGRFQFF
TRBJ2-3	TRBV6-6	few	NA	TGTGCCAGCAGAGGGACAAGCACAGATACGCAGTATTTT	CASRGTSTDTQYF
TRBJ2-7	TRBV6-5	NA	NA	TGTGCCAGCAGTTACAGTCCAGGGGTGGGCGAGCAGTACTTC	CASSYSPGVGEQYF
TRBJ1-1	TRBV6-5	NA	TRBD1	TGTGCCAGCAGTTCCCCAAGGGACAGGGGTGGTACTGAAGCTTTCTTT	CASSSPRDRGGTEAFF
TRBJ1-5	TRBV6-5	few	TRBD1	TGTGCCAGCAGTTACAGAGGACAGGGTCAGCCCCAGCATTTT	CASSYRGQGQPQHF
TRBJ2-2	TRBV19	few	NA	TGTGCCAGTAGTGGCAGGGCGAACACCGGGGAGCTGTTTTTT	CASSGRANTGELFF
TRBJ2-2	TRBV6-6	NA	NA	TGTGCCAGCAGTTACCCTAGGGCCGCGAACACCGGGGAGCTGTTTTTT	CASSYPRAANTGELFF
TRBJ2-1	TRBV5-4	NA	NA	TGTGCCAGCAGCGTTTCGGGACTCCGCAACCAGTTCTTC	CASSVSGLRNQFF
TRBJ1-5	TRBV11-2	few	NA	TGTGCCAGCAGCTCCCAGGGAGGGCAGCCCCAGCATTTT	CASSSQGGQPQHF
TRBJ1-4	TRBV7-9	NA	TRBD1	TGTGCCAGCAGCTCCCGTGAGACAGGGAGAGGAGAAAAACTGTTTTTT	CASSSRETGRGEKLFF
TRBJ2-1	TRBV5-1	NA	TRBD2	TGCGCCAGCAGCTTGGAGGGGACTAGTTCCTACAATGAGCAGTTCTTC	CASSLEGTSSYNEQFF